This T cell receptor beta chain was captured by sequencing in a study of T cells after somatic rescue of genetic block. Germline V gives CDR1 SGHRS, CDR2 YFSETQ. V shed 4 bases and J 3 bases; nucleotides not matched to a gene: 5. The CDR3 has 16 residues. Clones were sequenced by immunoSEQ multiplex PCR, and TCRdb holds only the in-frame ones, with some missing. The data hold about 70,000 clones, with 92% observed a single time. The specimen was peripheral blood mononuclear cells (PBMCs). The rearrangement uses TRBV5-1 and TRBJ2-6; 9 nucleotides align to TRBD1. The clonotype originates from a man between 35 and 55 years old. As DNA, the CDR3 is TGCGCCAGCAGCAGGGGACAGGGCAATGGGGCCAACGTCCTGACTTTC. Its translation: CASSRGQGNGANVLTF. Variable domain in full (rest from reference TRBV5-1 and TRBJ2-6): KAGVTQTPRYLIKTRGQQVTLSCSPISGHRSVSWYQQTPGQGLQFLFEYFSETQRNKGNFPGRFSGRQFSNSRSEMNVSTLELGDSALYLCASSRGQGNGANVLTFGAGSRLTVL.